A single sample is the source of the 17 T cell receptor beta chains below, sequenced in a study of blood T cell repertoires in COVID-19. The table came from immunoSEQ multiplex PCR; TCRdb's copy has only in-frame clones and leaves some out. The sample consists of 200,000 to 250,000 clones, 86% of them appearing once. The sample taken for sequencing was peripheral blood. Receptors were obtained from a woman aged 25 to 39 who had recovered from COVID-19.

The J gene is TRBJ2-5, the V gene TRBV7-2, with D maybe TRBD1 (6 bases). Looked up from germline, CDR1 is SGHTA and CDR2 is FQGNSA. The CDR3 contains 15 residues. V lost 5 bases to trimming and J lost 3 bases, with 16 bases between them. The CDR3 DNA sequence: TGTGCCAGCAGCCCTTCCGGGACAAAAAAAGAGACCCAGTACTTC. It is translated as CASSPSGTKKETQYF.

J is TRBJ2-7 and V is TRBV2; D possibly corresponds to TRBD1 (5 bases). The CDR3 is 12 residues long. Germline V gene lookup returns CDR1 SNHLY and CDR2 FYNNEI. V was pared by 6 bases and J by 2 bases, with 8 bases between. This CDR3 reads CASRQQAYEQYF. CDR3 in DNA: TGTGCCAGCAGACAACAGGCCTACGAGCAGTACTTC.

This clone is a singleton in its sample. The V gene is TRBV5-4, the J gene TRBJ2-3, with 12 bases matching TRBD2. The germline CDR1 and CDR2 sequences are SGHNT and YYREEE (reference sequence). After removal of 2 bases from V and 8 bases from J, the junction contained 15 bases not matched to a gene. CDR3 length: 18 amino acids. The CDR3 sequence: CASSLGPLPSGGASTQYF. The CDR3 nucleotides read TGTGCCAGCAGCTTAGGGCCCCTTCCTAGCGGGGGGGCCTCTACGCAGTATTTT.

The chain couples TRBV9 to TRBJ2-1; tentative D call: TRBD2 (6 bases). V was shortened by 0 bases and J by 2 bases, with 9 bases between the two germline ends. Per the germline V gene, CDR1 is SGDLS and CDR2 is YYNGEE. CDR3 size: 15 residues. The CDR3 loop reads CASSVELATYNEQFF. In nucleotides, the CDR3 is TGTGCCAGCAGCGTAGAACTAGCAACCTACAATGAGCAGTTCTTC.

Only a few counts were recorded for this clone. The chain employs TRBV3-1 (or the pseudogene TRBV3-2) and TRBJ1-2; D remains ambiguous. The germline V and J ends were trimmed by 4 bases and 3 bases, with 6 bases remaining between them. Germline-derived CDR1 and CDR2 are LGHDT and YNNKEL (reference sequence). The CDR3 is 12 residues long. In nucleotides, the CDR3 is TGTGCCAGCAGCCTGAGCGACTATGGCTACACCTTC. The encoded protein is CASSLSDYGYTF.

The gene calls are TRBV7-9 and TRBJ1-2, with unresolved D. Deletions cut 5 bases from V and 1 base from J, with 14 bases between. Per germline, CDR1 SEHNR and CDR2 FQNEAQ (reference sequence). CDR3 size: 15 residues. CDR3 loop: CASSPESAVNYGYTF. For the CDR3, the DNA is TGTGCCAGCAGCCCGGAGTCAGCAGTTAACTATGGCTACACCTTC.

This sequence joins TRBV5-1 and TRBJ1-2; 7 bases match TRBD1. CDR1 is SGHRS, CDR2 YFSETQ, per germline. The CDR3 is made up of 15 amino acids. After removal of 4 bases from V and 4 bases from J, the junction contained 10 bases not matched to a gene. CDR3 in amino acids: CASSIRDSLFYGYTF. The CDR3 DNA follows: TGCGCCAGCAGCATAAGGGACAGCCTTTTCTATGGCTACACCTTC.

This clone was picked up one time. V gene TRBV5-1 combines with J gene TRBJ1-3; 9 bases fit TRBD1. Germline CDR1 is SGHRS and CDR2 is YFSETQ. Germline trimming cut 4 bases from V and 8 bases from J; bases unmatched to any gene: 10. CDR3 length: 15 amino acids. The CDR3: CASSPEGQGRDTIYF. In nucleotides, the CDR3 is TGCGCCAGCAGCCCAGAGGGACAGGGAAGAGACACCATATATTTT.

V gene TRBV18 combines with J gene TRBJ2-1, with a weak D call TRBD1 (5 bases). The germline V gene encodes CDR1 KGHSH and CDR2 LQKENI. Trimming took 1 base from V and 5 from J, leaving 9 bases between them. The CDR3 consists of 14 residues. The CDR3 spells CASSPQQGDNEQFF. CDR3 bases: TGTGCCAGCTCACCACAGCAGGGTGACAATGAGCAGTTCTTC. The variable domain in full, with the rest retrieved from reference TRBV18 and TRBJ2-1, is NAGVMQNPRHLVRRRGQEARLRCSPMKGHSHVYWYRQLPEEGLKFMVYLQKENIIDESGMPKERFSAEFPKEGPSILRIQQVVRGDSAAYFCASSPQQGDNEQFFGPGTRLTVL.

The rearrangement links TRBV18 to TRBJ1-3; possible D gene TRBD1, 6 bases. The CDR3 length is 14 residues. The V gene's germline CDR1 is KGHSH and CDR2 LQKENI. Trimming left V 8 bases short and J 0 bases short, with 11 bases between. This CDR3 reads CASQDSRSGNTIYF. The CDR3 DNA follows: TGTGCCAGCCAGGACAGCCGCTCTGGAAACACCATATATTTT.

The rearrangement uses TRBV15 and TRBJ1-2; TRBD1 is a possible D gene (5 bases). Between the trimmed V and J ends, which lost 0 bases and 8 bases, there was a span of 10 bases. The germline gives CDR1 LNHNV, CDR2 YYDKDF (reference sequence). The CDR3 loop spans 13 amino acids. The CDR3 DNA reads TGTGCCACCAGCAGAGAAAGGGGAAACGGCTACACCTTC. Protein product: CATSRERGNGYTF.

The genes are TRBV3-1 (or the pseudogene TRBV3-2) and TRBJ1-4; weak D call: TRBD1 (5 bases). Germline V gene sequence: CDR1 LGHDT, CDR2 YNNKEL (reference sequence). V dropped 0 bases and J dropped 0 bases, with 5 bases sitting between them. There are 15 residues in the CDR3. The CDR3 loop is CASSQEGATNEKLFF. In DNA form, the CDR3 reads TGTGCCAGCAGCCAAGAAGGGGCAACTAATGAAAAACTGTTTTTT.

This clone has just a few counts. The chain couples TRBV11-3 to TRBJ2-2; 7 bases agree with TRBD2. In germline, CDR1 is SGHNT, CDR2 YENEEA. This CDR3 has 13 residues. The J segment lost 9 bases and the V segment lost 4 bases, leaving 5 bases of the junction unmatched. The CDR3 spells CASSYRGDRELFF. CDR3 sequence (DNA): TGTGCCAGCAGCTACCGGGGGGATAGGGAGCTGTTTTTT. Looking up the rest from reference TRBV11-3 and TRBJ2-2 gives the full variable domain: EAGVVQSPRYKIIEKKQPVAFWCNPISGHNTLYWYLQNLGQGPELLIRYENEEAVDDSQLPKDRFSAERLKGVDSTLKIQPAELGDSAVYLCASSYRGDRELFFGEGSRLTVL.

The genes are TRBV30 and TRBJ2-2; 11 bases agree with TRBD2. Germline V CDR1 and CDR2: GTSNPN, SVGIG (reference sequence). V was clipped by 3 bases and J by 5 bases; unmatched bases: 8. The CDR3 is made up of 16 amino acids. The CDR3, as DNA: TGTGCCTGGAGGGTAGCGGGGGGGCAACCGACCGGGGAGCTGTTTTTT. Amino acids: CAWRVAGGQPTGELFF.

The chain has TRBV11-1 and TRBJ2-3; a possible D gene is TRBD1 (6 bases). The germline V and J ends were trimmed by 5 bases and 3 bases, with 9 bases remaining between them. The CDR3 covers 13 residues. Germline CDR1 reads SGHAT; CDR2 reads FQDESV (reference sequence). In DNA, the CDR3 is TGTGCCAGCAGCGCGCAGGGGACAGATACGCAGTATTTT. Translation: CASSAQGTDTQYF.

This clone was counted a few times. V usage is TRBV19 and J usage is TRBJ1-3, with D possibly matching TRBD1 (5 bases). V lost 5 bases, J lost 6 bases, and 11 bases lay in between. This CDR3 spans 13 amino acids. The V gene's germline CDR1 is LNHDA and CDR2 SQIVND (reference sequence). CDR3 residues: CASSWGNENTIYF. The CDR3 nucleotides are TGTGCCAGTAGTTGGGGCAACGAAAACACCATATATTTT.

V usage is TRBV10-1 and J usage is TRBJ2-7; 9 nucleotides match TRBD1. The CDR3 has 16 amino acids. V was clipped by 3 bases and J by 1 base; unmatched bases: 7. Germline V gives CDR1 WNHNN, CDR2 SYGVQD (reference sequence). CDR3 in DNA: TGCGCCAGCAGTGAAAAGATAGGACAGGGGTCCTACGAGCAGTACTTC. Its translation: CASSEKIGQGSYEQYF.